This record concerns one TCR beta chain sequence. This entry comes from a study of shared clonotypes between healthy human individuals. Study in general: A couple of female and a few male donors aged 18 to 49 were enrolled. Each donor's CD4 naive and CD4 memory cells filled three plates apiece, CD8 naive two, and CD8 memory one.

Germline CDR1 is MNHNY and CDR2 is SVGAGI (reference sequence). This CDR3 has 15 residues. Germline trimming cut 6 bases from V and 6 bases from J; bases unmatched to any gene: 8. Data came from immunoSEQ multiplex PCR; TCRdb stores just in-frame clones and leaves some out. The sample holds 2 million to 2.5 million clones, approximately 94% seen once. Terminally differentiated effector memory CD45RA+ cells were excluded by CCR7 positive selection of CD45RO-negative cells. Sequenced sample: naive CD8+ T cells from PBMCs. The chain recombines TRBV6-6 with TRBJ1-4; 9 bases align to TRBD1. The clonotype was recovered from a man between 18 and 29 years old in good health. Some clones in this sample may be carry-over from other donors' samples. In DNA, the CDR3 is TGTGCCAGCAGAAAACCGGGACAGGGCCATGAAAAACTGTTTTTT. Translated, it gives CASRKPGQGHEKLFF.